A selection of T cell receptor beta chains follows, all from one sample in a study of technical replicates of blood from four donors. Repertoires were generated with immunoSEQ multiplex PCR, while TCRdb's copy carries only in-frame clones and drops some. The sample includes about 81,000 clones, around four fifths seen only once; the top ten take around 3.9%. What was sequenced was PBMCs. The receptors shown here come from a human donor in good health. Some clones in this sample may be carry-over from other donors' samples. CDR3s include the opening cysteine and the closing phenylalanine or tryptophan.

V gene: TRBV5-6
J gene: TRBJ1-1
CDR3 protein: CASSFNREAFF

V gene: TRBV30
J gene: TRBJ2-7
CDR3 protein: CAWSRLGGAYEQYF

V gene: TRBV7-2
J gene: TRBJ2-4
CDR3 protein: CASSLTGVPTEF

V gene: TRBV5-4
J gene: TRBJ2-6
CDR3 protein: CASSLGLAGGRSGANVLTF

V gene: TRBV14
J gene: TRBJ1-1
CDR3 protein: CASSQGYVSFF

V gene: TRBV6-5
J gene: TRBJ1-3
CDR3 protein: CASGPSRTLGNTIYF

V gene: TRBV9
J gene: TRBJ1-3
CDR3 protein: CASSERQGEGFGNTIYF

V gene: TRBV5-4
J gene: TRBJ1-1
CDR3 protein: CASSSWRTGKTEAFF

V gene: TRBV6-6
J gene: TRBJ2-3
CDR3 protein: CASSNRGTSTDTQYF

V gene: TRBV27
J gene: TRBJ1-2
CDR3 protein: CASSPQGGWDGYTF

V gene: TRBV5-1
J gene: TRBJ2-2
CDR3 protein: CASSLGLVNTGELFF

V gene: TRBV28
J gene: TRBJ1-5
CDR3 protein: CASSPMPGQGLWQPQHF

V gene: TRBV7-3
J gene: TRBJ2-1
CDR3 protein: CASSLRWGQGQNNEQFF

V gene: TRBV4-2
J gene: TRBJ2-1
CDR3 protein: CASSQARTSGREQFF

V gene: TRBV30
J gene: TRBJ2-7
CDR3 protein: CAWSVRTEQYF

V gene: TRBV11-2
J gene: TRBJ2-7
CDR3 protein: CASSSPRMTYEQYF

V gene: TRBV30
J gene: TRBJ2-2
CDR3 protein: CAWSRQGYLNTGELFF